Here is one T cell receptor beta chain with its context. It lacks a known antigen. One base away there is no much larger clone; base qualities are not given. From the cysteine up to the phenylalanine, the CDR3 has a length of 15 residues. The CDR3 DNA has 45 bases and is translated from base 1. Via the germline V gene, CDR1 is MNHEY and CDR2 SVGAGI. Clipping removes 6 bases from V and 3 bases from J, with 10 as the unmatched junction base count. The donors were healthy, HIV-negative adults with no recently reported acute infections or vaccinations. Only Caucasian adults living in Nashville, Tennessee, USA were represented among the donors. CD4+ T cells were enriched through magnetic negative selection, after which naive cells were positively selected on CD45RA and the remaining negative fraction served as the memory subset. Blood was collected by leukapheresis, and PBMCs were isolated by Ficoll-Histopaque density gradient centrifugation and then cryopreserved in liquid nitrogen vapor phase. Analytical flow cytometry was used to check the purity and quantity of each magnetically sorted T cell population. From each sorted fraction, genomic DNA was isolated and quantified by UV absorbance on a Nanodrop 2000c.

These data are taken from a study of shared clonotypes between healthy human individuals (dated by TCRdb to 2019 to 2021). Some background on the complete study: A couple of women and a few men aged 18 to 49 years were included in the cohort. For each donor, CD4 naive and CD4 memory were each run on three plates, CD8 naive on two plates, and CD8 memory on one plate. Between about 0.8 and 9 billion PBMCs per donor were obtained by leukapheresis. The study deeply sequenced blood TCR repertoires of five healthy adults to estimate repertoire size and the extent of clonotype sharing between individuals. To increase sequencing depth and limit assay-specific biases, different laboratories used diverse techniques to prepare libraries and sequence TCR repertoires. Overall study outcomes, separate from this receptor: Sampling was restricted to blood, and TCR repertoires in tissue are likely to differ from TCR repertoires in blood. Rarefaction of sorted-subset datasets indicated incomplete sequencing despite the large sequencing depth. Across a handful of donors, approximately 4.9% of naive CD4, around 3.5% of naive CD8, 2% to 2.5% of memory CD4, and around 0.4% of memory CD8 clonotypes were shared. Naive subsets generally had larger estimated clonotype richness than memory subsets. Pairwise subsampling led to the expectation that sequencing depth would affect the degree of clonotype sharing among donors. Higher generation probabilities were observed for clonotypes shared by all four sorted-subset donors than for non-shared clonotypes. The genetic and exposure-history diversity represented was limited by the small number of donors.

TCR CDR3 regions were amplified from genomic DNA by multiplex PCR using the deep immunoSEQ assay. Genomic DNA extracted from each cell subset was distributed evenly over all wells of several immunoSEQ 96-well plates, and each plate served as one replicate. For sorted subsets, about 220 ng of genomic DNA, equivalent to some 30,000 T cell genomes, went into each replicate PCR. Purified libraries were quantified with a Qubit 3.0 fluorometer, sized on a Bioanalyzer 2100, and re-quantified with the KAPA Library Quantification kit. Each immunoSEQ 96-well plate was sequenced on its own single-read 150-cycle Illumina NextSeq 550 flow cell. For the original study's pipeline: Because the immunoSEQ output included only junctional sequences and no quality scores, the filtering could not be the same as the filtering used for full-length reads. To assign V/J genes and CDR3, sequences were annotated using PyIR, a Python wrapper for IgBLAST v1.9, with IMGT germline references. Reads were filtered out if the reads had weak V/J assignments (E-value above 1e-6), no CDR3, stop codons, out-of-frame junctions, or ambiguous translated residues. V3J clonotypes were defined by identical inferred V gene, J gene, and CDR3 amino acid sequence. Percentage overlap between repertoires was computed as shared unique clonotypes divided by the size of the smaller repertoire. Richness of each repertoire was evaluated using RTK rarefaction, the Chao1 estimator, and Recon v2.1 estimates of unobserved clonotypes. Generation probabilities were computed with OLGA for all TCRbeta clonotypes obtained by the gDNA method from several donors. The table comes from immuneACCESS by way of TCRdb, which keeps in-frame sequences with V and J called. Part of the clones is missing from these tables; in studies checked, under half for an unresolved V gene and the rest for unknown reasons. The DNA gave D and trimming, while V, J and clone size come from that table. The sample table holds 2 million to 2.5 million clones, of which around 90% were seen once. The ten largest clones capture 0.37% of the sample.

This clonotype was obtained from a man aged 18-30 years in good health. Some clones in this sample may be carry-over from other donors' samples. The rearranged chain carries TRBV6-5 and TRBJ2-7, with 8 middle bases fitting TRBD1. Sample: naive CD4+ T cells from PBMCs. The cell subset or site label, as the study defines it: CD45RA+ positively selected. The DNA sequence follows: TGTGCCAGCAGATACCGAGGACAGGGACTCTACGAGCAGTACTTC. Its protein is CASRYRGQGLYEQYF.